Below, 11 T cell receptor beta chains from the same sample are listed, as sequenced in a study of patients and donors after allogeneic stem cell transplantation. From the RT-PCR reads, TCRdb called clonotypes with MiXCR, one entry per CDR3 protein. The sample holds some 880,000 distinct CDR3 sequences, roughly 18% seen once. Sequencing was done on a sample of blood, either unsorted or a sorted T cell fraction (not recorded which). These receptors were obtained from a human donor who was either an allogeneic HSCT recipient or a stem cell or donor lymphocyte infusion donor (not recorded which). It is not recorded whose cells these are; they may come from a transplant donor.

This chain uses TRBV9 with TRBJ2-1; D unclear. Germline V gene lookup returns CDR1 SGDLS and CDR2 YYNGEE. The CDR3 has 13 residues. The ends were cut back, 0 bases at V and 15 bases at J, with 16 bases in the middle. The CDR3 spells CASSVGSEPPPFF. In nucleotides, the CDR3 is TGTGCCAGCAGCGTAGGGTCGGAACCCCCTCCGTTCTTC.

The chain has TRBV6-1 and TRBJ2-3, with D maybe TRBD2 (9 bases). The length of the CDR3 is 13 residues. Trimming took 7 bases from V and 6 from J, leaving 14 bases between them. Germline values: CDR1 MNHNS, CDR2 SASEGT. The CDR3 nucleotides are TGTGCCAGCACTAGCGGGGACAGGGATACGCAGTATTTT. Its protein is CASTSGDRDTQYF.

For the CDR3, the DNA is TGTGCCAGCAGTTTAATAGCGGGGGGGCCGAATGAGCAGTTCTTC. The encoded protein is CASSLIAGGPNEQFF. The chain joins TRBV12-3 or TRBV12-4 to TRBJ2-1, with TRBD2 identical over 11 bases. V was pared by 2 bases and J by 7 bases, with 4 bases of the junction left unmatched. There are 15 residues in the CDR3.

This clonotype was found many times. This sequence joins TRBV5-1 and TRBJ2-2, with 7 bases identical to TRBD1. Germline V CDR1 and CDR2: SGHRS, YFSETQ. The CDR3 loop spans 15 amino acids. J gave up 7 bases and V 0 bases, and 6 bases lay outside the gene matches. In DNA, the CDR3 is TGCGCCAGCAGCTTGGCCGGGCAGGGGGTCGGGGAGCTGTTTTTT. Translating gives CASSLAGQGVGELFF.

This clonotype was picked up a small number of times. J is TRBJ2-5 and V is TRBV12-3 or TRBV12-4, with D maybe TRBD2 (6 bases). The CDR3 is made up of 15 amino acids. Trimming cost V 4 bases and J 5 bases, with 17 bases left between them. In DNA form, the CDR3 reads TGTGCCAGCAGTTCCCAACTAGCCCTGGAGGAGACCCAGTACTTC. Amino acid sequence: CASSSQLALEETQYF.

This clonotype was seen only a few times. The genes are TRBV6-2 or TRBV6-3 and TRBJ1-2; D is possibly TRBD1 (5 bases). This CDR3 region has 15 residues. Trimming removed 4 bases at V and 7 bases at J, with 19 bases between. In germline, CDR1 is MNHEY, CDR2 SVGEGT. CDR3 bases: TGTGCCAGCAGTTCCGGGACTGCTCCTACGGGTGGCTACACCTTC. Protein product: CASSSGTAPTGGYTF.

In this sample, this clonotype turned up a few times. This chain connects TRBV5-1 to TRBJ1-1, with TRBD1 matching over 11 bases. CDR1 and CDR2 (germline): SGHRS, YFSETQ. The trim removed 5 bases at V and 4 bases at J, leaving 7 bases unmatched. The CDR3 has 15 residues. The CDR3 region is CASSSGTGGGTEAFF. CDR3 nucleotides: TGCGCCAGCAGTTCTGGGACAGGGGGAGGCACTGAAGCTTTCTTT. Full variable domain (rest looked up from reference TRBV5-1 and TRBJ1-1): KAGVTQTPRYLIKTRGQQVTLSCSPISGHRSVSWYQQTPGQGLQFLFEYFSETQRNKGNFPGRFSGRQFSNSRSEMNVSTLELGDSALYLCASSSGTGGGTEAFFGQGTRLTVV.

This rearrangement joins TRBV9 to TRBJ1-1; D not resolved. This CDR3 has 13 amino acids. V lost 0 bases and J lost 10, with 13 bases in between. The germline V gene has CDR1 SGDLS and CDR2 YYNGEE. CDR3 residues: CASSVAGDRVAFF. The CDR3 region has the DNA TGTGCCAGCAGCGTAGCCGGGGATCGTGTAGCTTTCTTT.

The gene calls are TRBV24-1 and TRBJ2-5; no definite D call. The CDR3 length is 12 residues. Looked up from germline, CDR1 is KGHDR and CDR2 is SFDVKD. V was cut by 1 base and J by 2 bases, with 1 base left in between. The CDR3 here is CATSDLQETQYF. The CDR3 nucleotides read TGTGCCACCAGTGATTTACAAGAGACCCAGTACTTC.

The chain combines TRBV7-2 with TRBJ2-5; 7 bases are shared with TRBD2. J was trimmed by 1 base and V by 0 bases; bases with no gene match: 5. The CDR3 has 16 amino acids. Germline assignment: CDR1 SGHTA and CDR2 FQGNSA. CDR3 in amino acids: CASSLARGGVQETQYF. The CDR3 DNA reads TGTGCCAGCAGCTTAGCGCGGGGAGGGGTCCAAGAGACCCAGTACTTC.

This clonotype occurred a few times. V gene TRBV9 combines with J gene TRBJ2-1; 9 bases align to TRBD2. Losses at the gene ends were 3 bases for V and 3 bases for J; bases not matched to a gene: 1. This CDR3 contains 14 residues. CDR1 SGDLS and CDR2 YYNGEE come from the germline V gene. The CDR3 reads CASSASGIYNEQFF. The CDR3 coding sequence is TGTGCCAGCAGCGCTAGCGGGATCTACAATGAGCAGTTCTTC. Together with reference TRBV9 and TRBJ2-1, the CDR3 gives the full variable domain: DSGVTQTPKHLITATGQRVTLRCSPRSGDLSVYWYQQSLDQGLQFLIQYYNGEERAKGNILERFSAQQFPDLHSELNLSSLELGDSALYFCASSASGIYNEQFFGPGTRLTVL.